This T cell receptor beta chain was identified during a study of regulatory T cells in long-lasting Graves disease. Study-wide results and caveats: Only peripheral blood was studied, not thyroid tissue.

Trimming left V 1 base short and J 1 base short, with 6 bases between. This CDR3 has 15 amino acids. Germline-derived CDR1 and CDR2 are SGHRS and YFSETQ. Time point specified: newly diagnosed GD, antithyroid drugs for less than 3 months. PBMC-extracted RNA yielded the TCR library. This clonotype showed up just a few times. Its cognate antigen is unknown. According to the study, TCR beta libraries were built with iRepertoire HTBI primers and CDR3-region Arm-PCR. TCRdb ran MiXCR on the multiplex PCR reads and lists one entry per CDR3 protein. The sample holds about 500,000 distinct CDR3 sequences; more than 10% are singletons and the top ten take roughly 9.3%. This sample also appeared in a second study, on T cells in Graves' hyperthyroidism and ophthalmopathy. That report notes: Carried out on the TCR CDR3, a first-round RT-PCR used the HTBI primer set. Ophthalmopathy and stable hyperthyroidism were told apart by a 13 V-J model.

The V gene is TRBV5-1, the J gene TRBJ2-6; D ambiguous. The source of this sequence is a woman in her twenties or thirties with Graves disease. The source was peripheral blood mononuclear cells (PBMCs), collected at new diagnosis, from a patient treated with antithyroid drugs. The CDR3 protein is CASSLTHSGANVLTF. In DNA form, the CDR3 reads TGCGCCAGCAGCTTGACTCATTCTGGGGCCAACGTCCTGACTTTC.